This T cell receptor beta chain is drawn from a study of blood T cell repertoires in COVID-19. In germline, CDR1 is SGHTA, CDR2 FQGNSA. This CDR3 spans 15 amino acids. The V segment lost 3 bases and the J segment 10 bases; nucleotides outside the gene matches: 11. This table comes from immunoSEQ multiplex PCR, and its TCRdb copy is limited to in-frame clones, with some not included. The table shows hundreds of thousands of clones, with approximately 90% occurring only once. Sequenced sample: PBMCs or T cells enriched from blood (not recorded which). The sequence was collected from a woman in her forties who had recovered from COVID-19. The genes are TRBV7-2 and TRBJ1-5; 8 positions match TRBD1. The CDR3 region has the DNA TGTGCCAGCAGCTTTGACAGGGGCCATCTTCGTCCCCAGCATTTT. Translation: CASSFDRGHLRPQHF.